This T cell receptor beta chain was recovered during a study of blood T cell repertoires in COVID-19. Study-level background: Some COVID-19 samples were acute and others convalescent; all came from the United States, Italy and Spain. PBMCs, B-cell-depleted T cells, or T cells provided the cDNA or gDNA that made up the material.

Original data processing: Amplifying reference gene primers gave estimates of nucleated cell counts. Some clones are missing from TCRdb's copy, which holds only in-frame ones; the method was immunoSEQ multiplex PCR. V and J calls and clone size are as listed in that table; D and trimming were resolved from the DNA. The table has about 110,000 clones, about three quarters seen once. The V gene's germline CDR1 is SGHRS and CDR2 YFSETQ. This CDR3 contains 15 residues. Unmatched junction bases numbered 3, after V lost 0 bases and J lost 2 bases. The genes are TRBV5-1 and TRBJ2-3; 7 bases are shared with TRBD1. The clonotype originates from a woman aged 35 to 49 with acute or convalescent COVID-19. Sequencing was performed on peripheral blood. In DNA form, the CDR3 reads TGCGCCAGCAGCTTGGGCAGGGGGTACACAGATACGCAGTATTTT. This gives the protein CASSLGRGYTDTQYF.